Included here is one TCR beta chain sequence, with context. The entry originates in a study of OX40 agonist ivuxolimab in advanced cancers. Overall study: With a range of 23 to 79, age averaged roughly 60 years, and 75% to 90% were male. Partial responses, seen in three patients, involved one hepatocellular carcinoma and two cutaneous melanomas.

V lost 6 bases to trimming and J lost 0 bases; unmatched junction nucleotides: 7. Germline loops: CDR1 SNHLY, CDR2 FYNNEI. The CDR3 runs 15 residues. Sequencing used immunoSEQ multiplex PCR; TCRdb keeps in-frame clones, though not all of them. Of 80,000 or so clones listed, just under 85% are singletons. The J gene is TRBJ2-7, the V gene TRBV2, with TRBD1 identical over 8 bases. This clonotype was sampled from an adult with an advanced solid tumor such as melanoma, head and neck, liver or kidney cancer. The sample here was CD4+ or CD8+ T cells sorted from blood, taken in a trial of the OX40 agonist ivuxolimab. The CDR3 loop is CASSATGDSSYEQYF. The CDR3 DNA sequence: TGTGCCAGCAGCGCGACAGGGGACAGCTCCTACGAGCAGTACTTC.